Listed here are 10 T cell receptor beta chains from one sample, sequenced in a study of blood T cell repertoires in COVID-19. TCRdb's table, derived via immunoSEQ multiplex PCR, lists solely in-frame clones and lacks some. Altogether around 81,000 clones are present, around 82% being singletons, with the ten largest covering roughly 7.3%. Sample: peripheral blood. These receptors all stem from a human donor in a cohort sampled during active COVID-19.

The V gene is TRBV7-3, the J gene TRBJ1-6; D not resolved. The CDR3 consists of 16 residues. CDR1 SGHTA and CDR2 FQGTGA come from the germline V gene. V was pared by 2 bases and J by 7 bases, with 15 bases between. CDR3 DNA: TGTGCCAGCAGCTTAGAGGTGCGGGCAGTGAATTCACCCCTCCACTTT. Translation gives CASSLEVRAVNSPLHF.

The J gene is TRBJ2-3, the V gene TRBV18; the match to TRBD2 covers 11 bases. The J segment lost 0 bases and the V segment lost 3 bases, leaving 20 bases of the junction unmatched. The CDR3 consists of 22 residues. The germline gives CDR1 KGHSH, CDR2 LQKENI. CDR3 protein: CASSPFDDLLAGGLASTDTQYF. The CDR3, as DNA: TGTGCCAGCTCACCCTTCGACGATCTTCTAGCGGGGGGCCTAGCAAGCACAGATACGCAGTATTTT.

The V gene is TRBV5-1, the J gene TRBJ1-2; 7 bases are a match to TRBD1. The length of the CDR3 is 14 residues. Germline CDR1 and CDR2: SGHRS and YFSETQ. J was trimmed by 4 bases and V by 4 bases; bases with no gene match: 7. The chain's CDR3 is CASSATQGTYGYTF. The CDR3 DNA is TGCGCCAGCAGCGCAACACAGGGGACCTATGGCTACACCTTC.

DNA for the CDR3: TGTGCCAGCAGCGTAGCGGGAGGGTTTGATGAGACCCAGTACTTC. Translation: CASSVAGGFDETQYF. The chain uses TRBV9 and TRBJ2-5; 8 positions agree with TRBD2. V lost 0 bases and J lost 5; bases outside the gene matches: 6. The CDR3 runs 15 residues. Looked up from germline, CDR1 is SGDLS and CDR2 is YYNGEE.

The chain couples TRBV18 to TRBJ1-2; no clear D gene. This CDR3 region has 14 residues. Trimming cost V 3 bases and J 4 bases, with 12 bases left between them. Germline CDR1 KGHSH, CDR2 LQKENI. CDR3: CASSPAPEGYGYTF. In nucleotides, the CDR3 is TGTGCCAGCTCACCTGCCCCAGAGGGCTATGGCTACACCTTC.

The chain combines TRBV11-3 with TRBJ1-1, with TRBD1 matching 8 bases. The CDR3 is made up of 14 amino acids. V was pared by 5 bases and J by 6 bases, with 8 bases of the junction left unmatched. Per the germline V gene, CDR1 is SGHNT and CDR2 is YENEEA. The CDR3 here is CASSRTGGHPEAFF. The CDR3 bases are TGTGCCAGCAGCAGAACAGGGGGGCACCCTGAAGCTTTCTTT. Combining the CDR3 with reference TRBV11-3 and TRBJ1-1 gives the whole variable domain EAGVVQSPRYKIIEKKQPVAFWCNPISGHNTLYWYLQNLGQGPELLIRYENEEAVDDSQLPKDRFSAERLKGVDSTLKIQPAELGDSAVYLCASSRTGGHPEAFFGQGTRLTVV.

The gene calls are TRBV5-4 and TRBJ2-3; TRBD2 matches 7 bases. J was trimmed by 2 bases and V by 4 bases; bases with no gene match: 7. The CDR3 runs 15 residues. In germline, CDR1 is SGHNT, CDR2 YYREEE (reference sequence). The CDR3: CASSPSGRFTDTQYF. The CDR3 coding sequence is TGTGCCAGCAGCCCTAGCGGACGCTTCACAGATACGCAGTATTTT.

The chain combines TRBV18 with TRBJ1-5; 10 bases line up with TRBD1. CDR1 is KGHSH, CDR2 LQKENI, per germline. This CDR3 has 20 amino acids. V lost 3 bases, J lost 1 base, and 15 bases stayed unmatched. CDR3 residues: CASSPRGTGANSVSNQPQHF. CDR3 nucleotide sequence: TGTGCCAGCTCACCTCGGGGGACAGGGGCGAACTCGGTGAGCAATCAGCCCCAGCATTTT. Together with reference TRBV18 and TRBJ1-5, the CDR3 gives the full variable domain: NAGVMQNPRHLVRRRGQEARLRCSPMKGHSHVYWYRQLPEEGLKFMVYLQKENIIDESGMPKERFSAEFPKEGPSILRIQQVVRGDSAAYFCASSPRGTGANSVSNQPQHFGDGTRLSIL.

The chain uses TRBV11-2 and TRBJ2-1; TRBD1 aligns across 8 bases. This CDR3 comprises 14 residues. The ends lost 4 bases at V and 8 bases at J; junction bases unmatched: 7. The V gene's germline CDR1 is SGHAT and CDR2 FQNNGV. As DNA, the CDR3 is TGTGCCAGCAGCTCACAGGGGGGTGGGGATGAGCAGTTCTTC. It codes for CASSSQGGGDEQFF.

In DNA form, the CDR3 reads TGTGCCACCAGTGATCCGGGGGACAGGGGAACAGATACGCAGTATTTT. Translation: CATSDPGDRGTDTQYF. This rearrangement joins TRBV24-1 to TRBJ2-3; TRBD1 agrees at 10 bases. The germline V gene encodes CDR1 KGHDR and CDR2 SFDVKD. The CDR3 is made up of 16 amino acids. Unmatched junction bases numbered 5, after V lost 3 bases and J lost 3 bases.